Shown below are 8 T cell receptor beta chains from a single sample sequenced in a study of T cells in Graves' hyperthyroidism and ophthalmopathy. What was amplified from RNA transcripts were TCR beta CDR3 regions. HTBI primers were used for first-round RT-PCR of the TCR CDR3. MiXCR, run by TCRdb on the multiplex PCR reads, gives a single entry per CDR3 protein. Altogether around 600,000 distinct CDR3 sequences are present, 15% to 19% being singletons, with the ten largest covering approximately 7%. The sample consisted of blood. The receptors were sampled from a woman aged 25 to 39 with Graves' hyperthyroidism.

This clonotype was recorded at least ten times. The chain joins TRBV5-1 to TRBJ2-3, with TRBD1 matching 7 bases. V trimming: 0 bases; J trimming: 3 bases; junction bases outside the gene matches: 4. Germline assignment: CDR1 SGHRS and CDR2 YFSETQ. This CDR3 is 15 amino acids long. The CDR3 region has the DNA TGCGCCAGCAGCTTGGAAGGCAGGGGGACAGATACGCAGTATTTT. This gives the protein CASSLEGRGTDTQYF.

This chain links TRBV5-1 with TRBJ1-1; D possibly corresponds to TRBD1 (6 bases). Trimming cost V 0 bases and J 5 bases, with 14 bases left between them. The CDR3 covers 15 residues. CDR1 is SGHRS, CDR2 YFSETQ, per germline. The CDR3 loop reads CASSLEQGPQTEAFF. The CDR3 DNA follows: TGCGCCAGCAGCTTGGAGCAGGGGCCGCAGACTGAAGCTTTCTTT.

This clonotype was seen at least ten times. The chain employs TRBV28 and TRBJ2-2; perhaps TRBD1 as D (6 bases). This CDR3 spans 16 amino acids. Between the trimmed V and J ends, which lost 3 bases and 4 bases, there was a span of 15 bases. From germline, CDR1 is MDHEN and CDR2 SYDVKM. CDR3 nucleotides: TGTGCCAGCAGTTTGGGGGCAGGGCTCGCCACCGGGGAGCTGTTTTTT. It translates to CASSLGAGLATGELFF.

The CDR3 is CASSSAYGRQETQYF. DNA for the CDR3: TGTGCCAGCAGCTCTGCGTATGGGAGACAAGAGACCCAGTACTTC. The genes are TRBV7-2 and TRBJ2-5; D might be TRBD2 (5 bases). Germline V lookup: CDR1 SGHTA, CDR2 FQGNSA. V lost 4 bases and J lost 2, with 14 bases in between. This CDR3 has 15 amino acids.

Ten or more counts support this clonotype. The rearrangement uses TRBV29-1 and TRBJ1-1; a possible D gene is TRBD1 (6 bases). This CDR3 has 16 residues. The germline gives CDR1 SQVTM, CDR2 ANQGSEA. Trimming took 3 bases from V and 4 from J, leaving 21 bases between them. CDR3 coding DNA: TGCAGCGTTGACGAAATCCGGGACATTGGGGGCACTGAAGCTTTCTTT. It translates to CSVDEIRDIGGTEAFF. Full variable domain (outside the CDR3, taken from reference TRBV29-1 and TRBJ1-1): SAVISQKPSRDICQRGTSLTIQCQVDSQVTMMFWYRQQPGQSLTLIATANQGSEATYESGFVIDKFPISRPNLTFSTLTVSNMSPEDSSIYLCSVDEIRDIGGTEAFFGQGTRLTVV.

This clonotype was seen only a few times. J is TRBJ2-1 and V is TRBV7-3, with TRBD2 identical over 12 bases. J gave up 9 bases and V 3 bases, and 9 bases lay outside the gene matches. The germline CDR1 and CDR2 sequences are SGHTA and FQGTGA. This CDR3 comprises 16 residues. The CDR3 region has the DNA TGTGCCAGCAGCTTCGGACTAGCGGGACAGGAGGGTGAGCAGTTCTTC. Its translation is CASSFGLAGQEGEQFF.

This clonotype was counted many times. The chain couples TRBV27 to TRBJ1-1; no firm D call. Per the germline V gene, CDR1 is MNHEY and CDR2 is SMNVEV (reference sequence). V was pared by 6 bases and J by 3 bases, with 14 bases between. The CDR3 contains 14 residues. CDR3 in amino acids: CASSPRKADTEAFF. DNA for the CDR3: TGTGCCAGCAGCCCCAGAAAAGCGGACACTGAAGCTTTCTTT.

Many counts were recorded for this clonotype. The rearrangement uses TRBV27 and TRBJ2-7; TRBD1 might be the D (5 bases). Trimming took 5 bases from V and 3 from J, leaving 14 bases between them. The CDR3 sequence is 14 residues long. Germline CDR1 and CDR2: MNHEY and SMNVEV (reference sequence). The CDR3: CASSPGHNIYEQYF. In nucleotides, the CDR3 is TGTGCCAGCAGTCCAGGACATAACATCTACGAGCAGTACTTC.